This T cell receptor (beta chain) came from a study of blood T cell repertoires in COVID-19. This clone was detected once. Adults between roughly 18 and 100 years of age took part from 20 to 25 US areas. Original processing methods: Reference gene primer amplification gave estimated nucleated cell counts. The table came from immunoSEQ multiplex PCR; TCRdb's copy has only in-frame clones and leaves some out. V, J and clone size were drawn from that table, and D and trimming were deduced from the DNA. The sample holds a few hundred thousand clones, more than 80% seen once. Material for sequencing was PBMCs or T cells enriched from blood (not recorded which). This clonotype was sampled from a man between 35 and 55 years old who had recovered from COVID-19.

Here the CDR3 DNA reads TGTGCCACCAGCAGAGATCCGAATCAGCCCCAGCATTTT. Its protein is CATSRDPNQPQHF. The V and J genes are TRBV15 and TRBJ1-5; D is ambiguous. The CDR3 is 13 amino acids. V was shortened by 0 bases and J by 4 bases, with 4 bases between the two germline ends. Germline loops: CDR1 LNHNV, CDR2 YYDKDF (reference sequence).